This T cell receptor (beta chain) was found in a study of response to subunit inactivated influenza vaccine. TCRdb re-analysed the RT-PCR reads in MiXCR, keeping a single row per CDR3 protein. Counted here are under 850,000 distinct CDR3 sequences, 18% occurring once; the ten biggest clones make up roughly a tenth. Overall study findings and caveats: It was suggested by the authors that few new T cells are recruited by each seasonal influenza vaccination.

This clonotype was counted ten times or more. Its antigen is still unknown. The sample here was PBMCs from blood, taken around 5 days after vaccination. This clonotype originated in a man in his fifties who received an inactivated influenza vaccine.

The CDR3 here is CASSLVLLAGGSNEQFF. CDR3 nucleotide sequence: TGTGCCAGCAGTCTTGTACTACTAGCGGGGGGTAGCAATGAGCAGTTCTTC. This rearrangement joins TRBV12-3 or TRBV12-4 to TRBJ2-1, with 12 bases matching TRBD2. There are 17 residues in the CDR3. V was pared by 5 bases and J by 6 bases, with 11 bases of the junction left unmatched.